This section outlines one T cell receptor beta chain sequence together with its context. Its antigen is still unknown. The sample belongs to a study of cytomegalovirus exposure and HLA in healthy donors. For the study at large: HLA-typed donors were the source of roughly 85 million unique TCRs held in an early data release.

With 60 Vbeta and 13 Jbeta primers, the PCR was carried out. Authors' processing steps: Counted up in a later analysis, unique TCR beta chains came to about 83 million, with about 9.9 million shared. The method was immunoSEQ multiplex PCR; TCRdb's version includes in-frame clones alone and lacks a portion of them. The DNA was the basis for D and trimming; V, J and clone size are from that table. The sample's table shows roughly 80,000 clones. Germline V CDR1 and CDR2: LNHDA, SQIVND (reference sequence). Trimming left V 5 bases short and J 3 bases short, with 17 bases between. The CDR3 covers 16 residues. Study-wide results and limits: For presence/absence analyses, sequencing depth was assumed to be roughly uniform across donors.

The chain carries TRBV19 and TRBJ2-1; possible D gene TRBD2, 5 bases. The sequence derives from a man aged 50 or older in good health and CMV-seropositive. Source material: PBMCs. As DNA, the CDR3 is TGTGCCAGTAGTCCGGGAAGTCTATACGGCTACAATGAGCAGTTCTTC. Translation: CASSPGSLYGYNEQFF.